Included here is one T cell receptor (beta chain) sequence, with context. Its specificity is unknown. Deletions cut 6 bases from V and 1 base from J, with 9 bases between. CDR1 and CDR2 from the germline V gene are LNHDA and SQIVND (reference sequence). The CDR3 loop spans 14 amino acids. These data come from a study of T cell responses to AZD1222 COVID-19 vaccine. Study results and caveats: Donors, mostly white British, included more females; clonal diversity was possibly underestimated.

Profiling relied on immunoSEQ multiplex PCR, and the TCRdb table lists in-frame clones only, not all of them. This sample contains 150,000 or so clones. The TCR was taken from an adult in good health. Material: peripheral blood. The V gene is TRBV19, the J gene TRBJ2-2; D ambiguous. This CDR3 reads CASRSTVNTGELFF. DNA for the CDR3: TGTGCCAGTAGAAGCACGGTGAACACCGGGGAGCTGTTTTTT.